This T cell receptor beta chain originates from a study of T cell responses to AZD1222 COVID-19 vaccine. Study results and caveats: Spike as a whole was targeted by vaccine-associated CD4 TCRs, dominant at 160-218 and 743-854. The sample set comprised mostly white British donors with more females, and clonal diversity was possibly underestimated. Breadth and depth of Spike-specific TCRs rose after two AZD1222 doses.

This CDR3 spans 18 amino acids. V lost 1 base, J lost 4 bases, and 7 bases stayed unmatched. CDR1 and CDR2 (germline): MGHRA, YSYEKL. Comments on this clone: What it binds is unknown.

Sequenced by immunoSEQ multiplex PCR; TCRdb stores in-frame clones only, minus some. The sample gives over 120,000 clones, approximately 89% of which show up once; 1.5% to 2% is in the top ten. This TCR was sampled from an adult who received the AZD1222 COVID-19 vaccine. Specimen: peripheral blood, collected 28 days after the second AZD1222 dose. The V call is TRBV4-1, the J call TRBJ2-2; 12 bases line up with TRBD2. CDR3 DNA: TGCGCCAGCAGCCAAGCAGAACTACTAGCGGGAGGCACCGGGGAGCTGTTTTTT. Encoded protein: CASSQAELLAGGTGELFF.